The 24 T cell receptor beta chains below come from one sample, sequenced in a study of T cell repertoires in cytomegalovirus infection. MiXCR was run by TCRdb on the reads, yielding one entry per CDR3 protein. The table shows 90,000 to 120,000 distinct CDR3 sequences, with about 22% occurring only once. Specimen: CD8+ T cells from PBMCs. Receptors were obtained from a human donor in good health (CMV status not recorded). Some clones in this sample may be carry-over from other donors' samples.

The chain combines TRBV12-3 or TRBV12-4 with TRBJ2-5; 7 bases align to TRBD2. V was clipped by 2 bases and J by 5 bases; unmatched bases: 23. CDR3 length equals 20 residues. The CDR3 is CASSLIPGRGSGQGRETQYF. The CDR3 DNA reads as TGTGCCAGCAGTTTAATCCCAGGGAGGGGATCGGGCCAAGGGCGCGAGACCCAGTACTTC.

This clonotype has a handful of counts. This rearrangement joins TRBV28 to TRBJ2-4; D might be TRBD1 (6 bases). The germline V and J ends were trimmed by 3 bases and 4 bases, with 13 bases remaining between them. The CDR3 contains 15 residues. Per the germline V gene, CDR1 is MDHEN and CDR2 is SYDVKM. The CDR3 DNA is TGTGCCAGCAGTTTGCCCCCGGGACAAAAAAACATTCAGTACTTC. This codes for CASSLPPGQKNIQYF.

The rearrangement uses TRBV2 and TRBJ1-1; D might be TRBD1 (5 bases). V lost 8 bases, J lost 0 bases, and 10 bases lay in between. The germline CDR1 and CDR2 sequences are SNHLY and FYNNEI. This CDR3 spans 13 amino acids. CDR3 in amino acids: CASEGRMNTEAFF. CDR3 nucleotide sequence: TGTGCCAGCGAGGGACGGATGAACACTGAAGCTTTCTTT. Full variable domain (missing parts from reference TRBV2 and TRBJ1-1): EPEVTQTPSHQVTQMGQEVILRCVPISNHLYFYWYRQILGQKVEFLVSFYNNEISEKSEIFDDQFSVERPDGSNFTLKIRSTKLEDSAMYFCASEGRMNTEAFFGQGTRLTVV.

Only a few counts were recorded for this clonotype. The chain is built from TRBV4-1 and TRBJ2-7; D is uncertain. The CDR3 length is 15 residues. Germline assignment: CDR1 MGHRA and CDR2 YSYEKL. V was pared by 0 bases and J by 0 bases, with 9 bases between. The DNA for the CDR3 is TGCGCCAGCAGCCAAGAACAGTACACCTCCTACGAGCAGTACTTC. It specifies CASSQEQYTSYEQYF.

As regards this clonotype: Being one base from a much bigger clone, this may be a read error. The V gene is TRBV28, the J gene TRBJ1-1; D gene unclear. From germline, CDR1 is MDHEN and CDR2 SYDVKM. There are 15 residues in the CDR3. The CDR3 DNA sequence: TGTCCCAGCAGTTTATCCAGGATCCTGAACACTGAAGCTTTCTTT. Translated, it gives CPSSLSRILNTEAFF.

V gene TRBV28 combines with J gene TRBJ2-1, with TRBD1 as a possible D gene (6 bases). CDR1 is MDHEN, CDR2 SYDVKM, per germline. This CDR3 contains 14 residues. V was cut by 7 bases and J by 3 bases, with 13 bases left in between. CDR3 region: CASKPGRGYNEQFF. The CDR3 nucleotides are TGTGCCAGCAAGCCGGGCAGGGGCTACAATGAGCAGTTCTTC. Full variable domain (outside the CDR3, taken from reference TRBV28 and TRBJ2-1): DVKVTQSSRYLVKRTGEKVFLECVQDMDHENMFWYRQDPGLGLRLIYFSYDVKMKEKGDIPEGYSVSREKKERFSLILESASTNQTSMYLCASKPGRGYNEQFFGPGTRLTVL.

V usage is TRBV5-5 and J usage is TRBJ1-2, with TRBD1 matching 8 bases. V lost 3 bases to trimming and J lost 4 bases; unmatched junction nucleotides: 2. Germline V lookup: CDR1 SGHKS, CDR2 YYEKEE (reference sequence). CDR3 size: 13 residues. CDR3 bases: TGTGCCAGCAGCTATACAGGGGGCTATGGCTACACCTTC. Its translation: CASSYTGGYGYTF.

This clonotype was detected ten times or more. The V call is TRBV7-9, the J call TRBJ2-1; 7 bases are a match to TRBD1. The CDR3 is 16 amino acids. Germline trimming cut 0 bases from V and 6 bases from J; bases unmatched to any gene: 8. The V gene's germline CDR1 is SEHNR and CDR2 FQNEAQ (reference sequence). The CDR3 DNA follows: TGTGCCAGCAGCTTAGCGCTACGACAGGGCGCCAATGAGCAGTTCTTC. Its protein is CASSLALRQGANEQFF.

This clonotype was recorded many times. This chain uses TRBV11-2 with TRBJ1-1; no definite D call. This CDR3 spans 12 amino acids. CDR1 and CDR2 (germline): SGHAT, FQNNGV. V lost 1 base and J lost 3, with 3 bases in between. CDR3 bases: TGTGCCAGCAGCTTAGGTGACACTGAAGCTTTCTTT. This sequence encodes CASSLGDTEAFF. Full variable domain (rest looked up from reference TRBV11-2 and TRBJ1-1): EAGVAQSPRYKIIEKRQSVAFWCNPISGHATLYWYQQILGQGPKLLIQFQNNGVVDDSQLPKDRFSAERLKGVDSTLKIQPAKLEDSAVYLCASSLGDTEAFFGQGTRLTVV.

This clonotype was recorded a few times. J is TRBJ2-1 and V is TRBV7-9; D may be TRBD2 (6 bases). The CDR3 totals 13 residues. From germline, CDR1 is SEHNR and CDR2 FQNEAQ (reference sequence). V gave up 3 bases and J gave up 8 bases, with 11 bases separating them. CDR3 loop: CASSLTSRYEQFF. CDR3 nucleotides: TGTGCCAGCAGCTTGACTAGTCGGTATGAGCAGTTCTTC.

In its sample, this clonotype was seen many times. The J gene is TRBJ1-3, the V gene TRBV7-2, with 8 bases aligning to TRBD1. Germline CDR1 reads SGHTA; CDR2 reads FQGNSA. Trimming cost V 3 bases and J 4 bases; bases outside gene matches: 11. This CDR3 has 17 residues. CDR3 protein: CASSFTSQGATGNTIYF. CDR3 DNA sequence: TGTGCCAGCAGCTTCACCAGTCAGGGGGCGACCGGAAACACCATATATTTT.

This clonotype was seen many times. V is TRBV13 and J is TRBJ2-1; 14 bases are a match to TRBD2. CDR1 and CDR2 from the germline V gene are PRHDT and FYEKMQ (reference sequence). The CDR3 is 19 residues long. V was clipped by 3 bases and J by 0 bases; unmatched bases: 7. The CDR3 reads CASSFQTGLAGDSYNEQFF. The DNA of the CDR3 is TGTGCCAGCAGCTTCCAGACGGGACTAGCGGGAGACTCCTACAATGAGCAGTTCTTC.

The chain joins TRBV9 to TRBJ2-3; D gene uncertain. Between the trimmed V and J ends, which lost 4 bases and 2 bases, there was a span of 8 bases. The CDR3 sequence is 13 residues long. Germline loops: CDR1 SGDLS, CDR2 YYNGEE. CDR3 in amino acids: CASSPAITDTQYF. DNA of the CDR3: TGTGCCAGCAGCCCTGCTATCACAGATACGCAGTATTTT.

This clonotype was counted ten times or more. V gene TRBV7-2 combines with J gene TRBJ2-7; D remains ambiguous. Trimming stripped 1 base from V and 0 bases from J, with 10 bases between. CDR3 length equals 15 residues. CDR1 and CDR2 (germline): SGHTA, FQGNSA. The CDR3 DNA follows: TGTGCCAGCAGCTTAGGTACAGCCATCTCCTACGAGCAGTACTTC. Protein sequence: CASSLGTAISYEQYF.

The rearrangement joins TRBV20-1 to TRBJ2-7; 11 bases agree with TRBD2. The CDR3 is 16 amino acids. CDR1 is DFQATT and CDR2 is SNEGSKA in the germline V gene (reference sequence). The junction had 8 bases not matched to a gene; V was cut back by 0 bases and J by 4 bases. The DNA of the CDR3 is TGCAGTGCTAGAGATCTTGGTAGCGGGGGGGCTTACGAGCAGTACTTC. Protein product: CSARDLGSGGAYEQYF.

This clonotype has only one observation. The chain joins TRBV14 to TRBJ2-1; tentatively, D is TRBD1 or TRBD2 (5 bases each). V shed 4 bases and J shed 5 bases, with 9 bases lying between them. The CDR3 sequence is 13 residues long. In germline, CDR1 is SGHDN, CDR2 FVKESK. CDR3 residues: CASSLWGHNEQFF. CDR3 nucleotide sequence: TGTGCCAGCAGCCTATGGGGACACAATGAGCAGTTCTTC.

The chain links TRBV12-3 or TRBV12-4 to TRBJ1-1; 7 nucleotides line up with TRBD1. The CDR3 is 14 amino acids. V lost 7 bases and J lost 1; bases outside the gene matches: 6. DNA of the CDR3: TGTGCCAGCACCCCCGGGACAGCGAACACTGAAGCTTTCTTT. Amino acids: CASTPGTANTEAFF.

This clonotype was observed a handful of times. The chain recombines TRBV27 with TRBJ2-7, with TRBD1 matching over 7 bases. With V trimmed by 5 bases and J by 2 bases, 9 bases remained unmatched. Looked up from germline, CDR1 is MNHEY and CDR2 is SMNVEV (reference sequence). This CDR3 contains 15 residues. The CDR3 nucleotides are TGTGCCAGCAGTGTAGACAGGGCTGACACCTACGAGCAGTACTTC. Protein product: CASSVDRADTYEQYF.

This clonotype was counted only a few times. The chain combines TRBV11-3 with TRBJ1-2; D is uncertain. The CDR3 is 14 residues long. V lost 4 bases and J lost 0, with 9 bases in between. In germline, CDR1 is SGHNT, CDR2 YENEEA. The CDR3 nucleotides are TGTGCCAGCAGCTCCGGAATAGCTAACTATGGCTACACCTTC. It is translated as CASSSGIANYGYTF.

This clonotype was detected many times. The CDR3 DNA sequence: TGCAGCGTTGAATCAGGGTTAGCCGAGCAGTACTTC. The encoded protein is CSVESGLAEQYF. The gene calls are TRBV29-1 and TRBJ2-7; D perhaps matches TRBD1 (5 bases). Per germline, CDR1 SQVTM and CDR2 ANQGSEA. Trimming removed 2 bases from V and 6 bases from J, with 11 bases in between. The CDR3 has 12 amino acids.

In this sample, this clonotype turned up a few times. The rearrangement uses TRBV12-3 or TRBV12-4 and TRBJ2-7; TRBD1 is a possible D gene (6 bases). V was trimmed by 5 bases and J by 5 bases, leaving 13 bases between them. CDR3 length: 13 residues. The CDR3 region is CASSPQNRDEQYF. For the CDR3, the DNA is TGTGCCAGCAGTCCGCAGAACAGGGACGAGCAGTACTTC.

This clonotype was observed many times. The rearrangement uses TRBV7-2 and TRBJ2-7; a possible D gene is TRBD2 (5 bases). The CDR3 length is 11 residues. V was trimmed by 3 bases and J by 5 bases, leaving 5 bases between them. Germline assignment: CDR1 SGHTA and CDR2 FQGNSA. The CDR3 coding sequence is TGTGCCAGCAGCTTCGGGGACGAGCAGTACTTC. Protein: CASSFGDEQYF.

J is TRBJ2-5 and V is TRBV15; no firm D call. The V end was cut by 0 bases, the J end by 1 base, with 9 bases between. The germline CDR1 and CDR2 sequences are LNHNV and YYDKDF (reference sequence). This CDR3 comprises 15 residues. CDR3 sequence reads: CATSREALIQETQYF. DNA for the CDR3: TGTGCCACCAGCAGAGAGGCGCTAATCCAAGAGACCCAGTACTTC.

This clonotype has at least ten counts. The CDR3 loop is CASSLNGVYEQYF. The CDR3 DNA reads TGTGCCAGCAGCTTAAACGGGGTCTACGAGCAGTACTTC. This chain connects TRBV7-9 to TRBJ2-7, with D tentatively TRBD2 (5 bases). In germline, CDR1 is SEHNR, CDR2 FQNEAQ (reference sequence). V was cut by 2 bases and J by 3 bases, with 8 bases left in between. CDR3 length equals 13 residues. Variable domain in full (rest from reference TRBV7-9 and TRBJ2-7): DTGVSQNPRHKITKRGQNVTFRCDPISEHNRLYWYRQTLGQGPEFLTYFQNEAQLEKSRLLSDRFSAERPKGSFSTLEIQRTEQGDSAMYLCASSLNGVYEQYFGPGTRLTVT.